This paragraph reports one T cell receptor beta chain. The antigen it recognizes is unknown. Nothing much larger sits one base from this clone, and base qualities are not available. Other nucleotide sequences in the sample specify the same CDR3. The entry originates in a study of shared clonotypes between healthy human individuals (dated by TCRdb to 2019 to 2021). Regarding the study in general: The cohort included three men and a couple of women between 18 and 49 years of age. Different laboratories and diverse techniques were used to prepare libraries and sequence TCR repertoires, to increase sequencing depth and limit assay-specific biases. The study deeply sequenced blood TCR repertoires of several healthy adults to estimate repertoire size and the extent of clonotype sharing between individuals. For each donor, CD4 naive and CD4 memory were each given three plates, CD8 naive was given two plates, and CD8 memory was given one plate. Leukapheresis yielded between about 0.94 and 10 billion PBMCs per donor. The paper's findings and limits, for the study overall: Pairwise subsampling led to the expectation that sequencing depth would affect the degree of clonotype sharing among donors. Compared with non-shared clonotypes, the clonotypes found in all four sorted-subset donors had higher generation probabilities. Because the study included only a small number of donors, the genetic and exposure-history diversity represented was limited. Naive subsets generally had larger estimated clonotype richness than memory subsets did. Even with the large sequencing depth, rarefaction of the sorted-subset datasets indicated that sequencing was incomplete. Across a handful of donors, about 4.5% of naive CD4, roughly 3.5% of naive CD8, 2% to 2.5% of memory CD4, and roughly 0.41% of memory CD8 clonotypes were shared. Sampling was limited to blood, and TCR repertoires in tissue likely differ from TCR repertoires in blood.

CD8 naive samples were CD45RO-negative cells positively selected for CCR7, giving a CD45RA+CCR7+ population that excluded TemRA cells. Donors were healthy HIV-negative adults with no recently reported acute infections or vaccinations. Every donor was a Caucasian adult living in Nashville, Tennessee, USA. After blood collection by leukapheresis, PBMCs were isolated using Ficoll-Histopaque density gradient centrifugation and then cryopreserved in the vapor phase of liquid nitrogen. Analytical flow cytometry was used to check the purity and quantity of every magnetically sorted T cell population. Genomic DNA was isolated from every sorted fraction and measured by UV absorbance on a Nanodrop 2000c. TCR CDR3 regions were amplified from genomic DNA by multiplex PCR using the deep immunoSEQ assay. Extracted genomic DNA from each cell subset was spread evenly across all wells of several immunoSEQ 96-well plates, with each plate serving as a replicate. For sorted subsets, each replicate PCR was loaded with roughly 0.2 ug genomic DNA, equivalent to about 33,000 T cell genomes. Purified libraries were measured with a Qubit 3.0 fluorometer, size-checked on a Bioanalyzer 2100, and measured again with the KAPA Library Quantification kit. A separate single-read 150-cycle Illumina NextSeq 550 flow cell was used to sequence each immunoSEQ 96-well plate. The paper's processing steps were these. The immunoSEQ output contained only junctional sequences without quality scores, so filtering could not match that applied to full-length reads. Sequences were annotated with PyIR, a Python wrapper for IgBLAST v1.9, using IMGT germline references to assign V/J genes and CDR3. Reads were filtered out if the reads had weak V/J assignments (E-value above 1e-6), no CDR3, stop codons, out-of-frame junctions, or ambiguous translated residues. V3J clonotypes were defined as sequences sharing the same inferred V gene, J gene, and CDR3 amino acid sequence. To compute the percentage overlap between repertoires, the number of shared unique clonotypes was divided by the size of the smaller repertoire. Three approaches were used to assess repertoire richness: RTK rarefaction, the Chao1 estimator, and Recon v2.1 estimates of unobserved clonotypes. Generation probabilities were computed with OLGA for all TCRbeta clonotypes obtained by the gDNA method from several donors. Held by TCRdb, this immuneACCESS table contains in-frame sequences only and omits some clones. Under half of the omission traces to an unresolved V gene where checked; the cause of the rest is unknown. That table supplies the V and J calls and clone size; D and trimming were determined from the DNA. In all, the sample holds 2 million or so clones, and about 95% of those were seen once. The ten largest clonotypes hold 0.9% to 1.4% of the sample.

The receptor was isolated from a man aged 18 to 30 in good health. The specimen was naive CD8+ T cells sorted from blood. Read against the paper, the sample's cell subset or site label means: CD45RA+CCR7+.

The base sequence is TGTGCCAGCTCACCATTGGGCGGTGAGCAGTTCTTC. This encodes CASSPLGGEQFF. Here the chain combines TRBV18 and TRBJ2-1; a confident D gene designation cannot be given. The CDR3, from cysteine to phenylalanine, totals 12 residues. Kept here is only the CDR3 DNA, which spans 36 bases and is read in frame from base 1. From the germline V gene, CDR1 is KGHSH and CDR2 is LQKENI. Trimming takes 2 bases from V and 9 bases from J, and the germline ends sit 8 bases apart.